This is a list of T cell receptor beta chains from one sample in a study of T cell responses to AZD1222 COVID-19 vaccine. The assay was immunoSEQ multiplex PCR, and TCRdb's table has in-frame clones only and misses some. In the table there are 100,000 to 140,000 clones, about 93% of which are singletons. The source was peripheral blood, collected on day 0 of AZD1222 vaccination. These receptors all come from an adult in good health. Both conserved end residues are trimmed from each CDR3. Fields, in order: J gene, V gene, clone size, CDR3 protein. Clone size appears in some rows only: once, few, many, or a class for an expanded clone.

>TRBJ2-1|TRBV5-1|NA
ASSKDSYNEQF
>TRBJ2-5|TRBV6-2/TRBV6-3|NA
ASSSGTSGGAETQY
>TRBJ2-7|TRBV25-1|NA
ASRQGALIEQY
>TRBJ1-2|TRBV7-2|NA
ASSTPRTGESIYGYT
>TRBJ2-7|TRBV2|once
ASKVLAGAYEQY
>TRBJ2-1|TRBV24-1|NA
ATFDWVPSYNEQF
>TRBJ1-2|TRBV7-2|NA
ASSPTGKGGNYGYT
>TRBJ2-7|TRBV12-3/TRBV12-4|NA
ASRENYEQY
>TRBJ2-3|TRBV19|NA
ASSGRGFLNTQY
>TRBJ1-1|TRBV7-2|NA
ASSFDMNTEAF
>TRBJ2-1|TRBV10-1|few
ANTAGGRFSEQF
>TRBJ2-3|TRBV25-1|once
ASFPGTRFADTQY
>TRBJ2-7|TRBV21-1|NA
ASSKGPRNSYEQY
>TRBJ1-2|TRBV4-3|once
ASSQSQGANYGYT
>TRBJ2-7|TRBV19|NA
ASSTGRDQGGSYEQY
>TRBJ1-4|TRBV2|once
ASQQNRATNEKLF
>TRBJ2-1|TRBV5-4|NA
ASSLEGERNEQF
>TRBJ2-3|TRBV20-1|NA
SASGPGLATDTQY
>TRBJ2-2|TRBV5-1|NA
ASSLDGLGELF
>TRBJ1-1|TRBV5-1|NA
ASIQGTEAF
>TRBJ1-1|TRBV18|NA
ASSPGNTEAF
>TRBJ2-7|TRBV6-2/TRBV6-3|NA
ASSYRQAPYEQY
>TRBJ2-3|TRBV7-2|NA
ASSQGHSTDTQY
>TRBJ2-7|TRBV6-2/TRBV6-3|few
ASSPSRLAGPPGEQY
>TRBJ1-3|TRBV4-2|NA
ASSQGTGTSGNTIY
>TRBJ2-7|TRBV10-3|NA
AISERGTLYEQY
>TRBJ1-6|TRBV18|few
ASSPDRELNSPLH
>TRBJ1-4|TRBV5-1|NA
ASSLGGASEKLF
>TRBJ1-1|TRBV7-6|NA
ASSHSQGRGNTEAF
>TRBJ2-1|TRBV7-8|NA
ASSHPDTNEQF
>TRBJ1-6|TRBV3-1/TRBV3-2|NA
ASSQGTVDNSPLH
>TRBJ1-3|TRBV5-4|NA
ASSTGSPLGNTIY
>TRBJ2-2|TRBV6-4|few
ASSDGTHNTGELF
>TRBJ1-6|TRBV6-1|NA
ASSETTGRSPLH